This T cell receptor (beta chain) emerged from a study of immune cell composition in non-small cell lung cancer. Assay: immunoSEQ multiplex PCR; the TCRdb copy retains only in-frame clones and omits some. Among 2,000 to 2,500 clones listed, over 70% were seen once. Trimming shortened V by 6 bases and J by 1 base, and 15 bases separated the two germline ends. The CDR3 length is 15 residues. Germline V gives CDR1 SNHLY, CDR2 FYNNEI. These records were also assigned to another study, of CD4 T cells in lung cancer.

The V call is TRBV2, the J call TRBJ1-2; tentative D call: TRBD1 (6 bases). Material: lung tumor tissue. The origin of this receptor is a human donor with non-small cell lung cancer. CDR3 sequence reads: CASRRGQNLNYGYTF. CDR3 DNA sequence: TGTGCCAGCAGGAGAGGACAGAACCTTAACTATGGCTACACCTTC.